These 20 T cell receptor beta chains were sequenced from one sample in a study of T cells of healthy individuals. TCRdb reprocessed the 5' RACE reads with MiXCR, giving one entry per CDR3 protein. The sample contains some 100,000 distinct CDR3 sequences, roughly 18% of which appear only once. The receptors shown here come from a human donor in good health.

In this sample, this clonotype turned up many times. The J gene is TRBJ2-6, the V gene TRBV7-2; unclear D gene. Germline V gene lookup returns CDR1 SGHTA and CDR2 FQGNSA. The length of the CDR3 is 16 residues. The V end lost 2 bases, the J end lost 2 bases, and 10 bases lay between the germline ends. The CDR3 sequence: CASSLNQNAGANVLTF. CDR3 in DNA: TGTGCCAGCAGCTTAAATCAGAATGCTGGGGCCAACGTCCTGACTTTC.

The V and J genes are TRBV4-2 and TRBJ1-6, with a tentative D call TRBD1 (6 bases). V lost 1 base and J lost 2, with 9 bases in between. The germline CDR1 and CDR2 sequences are LGHNA and YNFKEQ. The CDR3 loop spans 16 amino acids. CDR3 region: CASSQGTAAYNSPLHF. CDR3 nucleotide sequence: TGTGCCAGCAGCCAAGGGACAGCCGCCTATAATTCACCCCTCCACTTT.

This clonotype was observed a handful of times. This rearrangement joins TRBV3-1 to TRBJ2-5; D perhaps matches TRBD1 (5 bases). Germline V gene data show CDR1 as LGHDT and CDR2 as YNNKEL (reference sequence). The CDR3 sequence is 15 residues long. V lost 0 bases and J 5 bases, leaving 13 bases between the germline ends. CDR3 nucleotide sequence: TGTGCCAGCAGCCAAGAGGGGCAGCGCTGGGAGACCCAGTACTTC. Its translation is CASSQEGQRWETQYF.

At least ten counts were recorded for this clonotype. The chain has TRBV20-1 and TRBJ2-1, with 9 positions matching TRBD1. Trimming took 5 bases from V and 7 from J; bases not matched to a gene: 6. This CDR3 is built from 13 residues. CDR1 is DFQATT, CDR2 SNEGSKA, per germline (reference sequence). The CDR3 loop reads CSAVGQGQNEQFF. In DNA, the CDR3 is TGCAGTGCTGTCGGACAGGGGCAAAATGAGCAGTTCTTC.

The gene calls are TRBV7-6 and TRBJ2-3; no firm D call. Germline V gene lookup returns CDR1 SGHVS and CDR2 FNYEAQ. The CDR3 extends over 15 amino acids. Trimming shortened V by 0 bases and J by 1 base, and 8 bases separated the two germline ends. CDR3 residues: CASSLAHGGTDTQYF. The CDR3 DNA reads TGTGCCAGCAGCTTAGCGCATGGGGGCACAGATACGCAGTATTTT.

The sample holds a few counts of this clonotype. The V and J genes are TRBV5-1 and TRBJ2-2; no definite D call. The CDR3 is 13 residues long. The V gene's germline CDR1 is SGHRS and CDR2 YFSETQ. V lost 3 bases to trimming and J lost 5 bases, with 8 bases between them. This CDR3 reads CASSSTWTGELFF. DNA of the CDR3: TGCGCCAGCAGCTCCACTTGGACCGGGGAGCTGTTTTTT.

This clonotype occurred a few times. This chain links TRBV6-2 or TRBV6-3 with TRBJ2-2; perhaps TRBD1 as D (6 bases). V shed 6 bases and J shed 6 bases, with 11 bases lying between them. Germline V gene lookup returns CDR1 MNHEY and CDR2 SVGEGT. The CDR3 is 13 residues long. Written as DNA, the CDR3 is TGTGCCAGCAGCCCCGCAGGGGCCGGGGAGCTGTTTTTT. Translated, it gives CASSPAGAGELFF.

V is TRBV6-2 or TRBV6-3 and J is TRBJ2-4; a possible D gene is TRBD1 (7 bases). The closer fit of TRBJ2-7 to the DNA end suggests the J call may be wrong. CDR3 length: 13 residues. CDR1 and CDR2 (germline): MNHEY, SVGEGT. CDR3 sequence: CASRVQGRYEQYF. The CDR3 DNA is TGTGCCAGCAGGGTACAGGGGAGGTACGAGCAGTACTTC.

This chain connects TRBV4-3 to TRBJ1-3, with no clear D. Germline V CDR1 and CDR2: LGHNA, YSLEER. Trimming shortened V by 2 bases and J by 11 bases, and 7 bases separated the two germline ends. The CDR3 is 11 amino acids. CDR3 DNA: TGCGCCAGCAGCCAACGGGAGGCCATATATTTT. It specifies CASSQREAIYF.

This clonotype was seen many times. The V and J genes are TRBV2 and TRBJ2-1, with TRBD2 matching 10 bases. CDR1 and CDR2 from the germline V gene are SNHLY and FYNNEI. The CDR3 extends over 16 amino acids. The V segment lost 5 bases and the J segment 2 bases; nucleotides outside the gene matches: 6. The CDR3, as DNA: TGTGCCAGCAGTCCGATAAGCGGGAGGGCCTACAATGAGCAGTTCTTC. Protein: CASSPISGRAYNEQFF. Full variable domain (outside the CDR3, taken from reference TRBV2 and TRBJ2-1): EPEVTQTPSHQVTQMGQEVILRCVPISNHLYFYWYRQILGQKVEFLVSFYNNEISEKSEIFDDQFSVERPDGSNFTLKIRSTKLEDSAMYFCASSPISGRAYNEQFFGPGTRLTVL.

In its sample, this clonotype was seen once. The chain joins TRBV25-1 to TRBJ1-6; maybe TRBD1 (6 bases). The ends were cut back, 2 bases at V and 10 bases at J, with 12 bases in the middle. The CDR3 is 14 amino acids. The germline CDR1 and CDR2 sequences are MGHDK and SYGVNS. CDR3 loop: CASSETGSRSPLHF. CDR3 in DNA: TGTGCCAGCAGTGAAACAGGGTCTCGGTCACCCCTCCACTTT.

The rearrangement joins TRBV3-1 to TRBJ2-2; D unresolved. The V gene lost 8 bases and the J gene lost 6 bases, with 7 bases spanning the gap. The CDR3 totals 11 residues. Germline CDR1 is LGHDT and CDR2 is YNNKEL (reference sequence). In DNA form, the CDR3 reads TGTGCCAGCGGGTGTGCCGGGGAGCTGTTTTTT. Amino acid sequence: CASGCAGELFF. Full variable domain (outside the CDR3, taken from reference TRBV3-1 and TRBJ2-2): DTAVSQTPKYLVTQMGNDKSIKCEQNLGHDTMYWYKQDSKKFLKIMFSYNNKELIINETVPNRFSPKSPDKAHLNLHINSLELGDSAVYFCASGCAGELFFGEGSRLTVL.

This clonotype appeared many times. The CDR3: CSVQSGNSNQPQHF. CDR3 DNA: TGCAGCGTGCAATCCGGAAATAGCAATCAGCCCCAGCATTTT. This rearrangement joins TRBV29-1 to TRBJ1-5, with D unresolved. CDR1 is SQVTM and CDR2 is ANQGSEA in the germline V gene. CDR3 length: 14 amino acids. V lost 6 bases and J lost 0, with 12 bases in between. Full variable domain (remainder filled in from reference TRBV29-1 and TRBJ1-5): SAVISQKPSRDICQRGTSLTIQCQVDSQVTMMFWYRQQPGQSLTLIATANQGSEATYESGFVIDKFPISRPNLTFSTLTVSNMSPEDSSIYLCSVQSGNSNQPQHFGDGTRLSIL.

Ten or more counts support this clonotype. The chain combines TRBV2 with TRBJ1-2, with D hard to call. The germline V gene has CDR1 SNHLY and CDR2 FYNNEI. This CDR3 has 12 residues. V lost 4 bases and J lost 3, with 6 bases in between. The CDR3 sequence: CASSGGYYGYTF. In DNA form, the CDR3 reads TGTGCCAGCAGTGGAGGGTACTATGGCTACACCTTC. Using reference TRBV2 and TRBJ1-2 for the parts outside the CDR3, the full variable domain is EPEVTQTPSHQVTQMGQEVILRCVPISNHLYFYWYRQILGQKVEFLVSFYNNEISEKSEIFDDQFSVERPDGSNFTLKIRSTKLEDSAMYFCASSGGYYGYTFGSGTRLTVV.

With regard to this clonotype: The junction differs from germline at one of its ends, possibly a read error. J is TRBJ1-5 and V is TRBV5-6; no definite D call. Germline lookup yields CDR1 SGHDT and CDR2 YYEEEE. This CDR3 spans 15 amino acids. The CDR3 DNA reads TGTGCCAGCGGCTTACGTTATTCCCCAAATCAGCCCCAGCATTTT. Its translation is CASGLRYSPNQPQHF.

This clonotype was picked up many times. Written as DNA, the CDR3 is TGCAGCGTTGAAGAGGGGTCGGGACTAGCCTCCAATGAGCAGTTCTTC. Its protein product is CSVEEGSGLASNEQFF. The chain is built from TRBV29-1 and TRBJ2-1; 9 bases are a match to TRBD2. This CDR3 comprises 16 residues. J gave up 6 bases and V 0 bases, and 9 bases lay outside the gene matches. Germline values: CDR1 SQVTM, CDR2 ANQGSEA.

The genes are TRBV25-1 and TRBJ2-1, with D possibly TRBD2 on 6 matching bases. V lost 7 bases, J lost 10 bases, and 20 bases lay in between. The CDR3 sequence is 14 residues long. Germline V CDR1 and CDR2: MGHDK, SYGVNS. The CDR3 protein is CASTSWRREEEQFF. The CDR3 DNA reads as TGTGCCAGCACCTCCTGGAGGCGGGAAGAGGAGCAGTTCTTC.

The rearrangement links TRBV10-3 to TRBJ2-7; D could derive from TRBD1 or TRBD2 (5 bases each). Trimming removed 6 bases from V and 6 bases from J, with 18 bases in between. The germline V gene encodes CDR1 ENHRY and CDR2 SYGVKD. The CDR3 is made up of 14 amino acids. The CDR3 region has the DNA TGTGCCATCAGCTCCGGGACCGCTTTTGGCGAGCAGTACTTC. This translates into CAISSGTAFGEQYF.

The V gene is TRBV15, the J gene TRBJ1-1; perhaps TRBD1 as D (5 bases). Germline lookup yields CDR1 LNHNV and CDR2 YYDKDF (reference sequence). CDR3 length: 14 amino acids. Trimming left V 3 bases short and J 4 bases short, with 12 bases between. The chain's CDR3 is CATSSGGQPTEAFF. Written as DNA, the CDR3 is TGTGCCACCAGCAGTGGGGGTCAACCCACTGAAGCTTTCTTT.

This clonotype was seen more than once but under ten times. This chain links TRBV6-2 or TRBV6-3 with TRBJ1-1; D call uncertain. CDR3 length: 17 residues. Germline V CDR1 and CDR2: MNHEY, SVGEGT. Trimming left V 5 bases short and J 7 bases short, with 26 bases between. CDR3 coding DNA: TGTGCCAGCAGTCCCAGCCGGTATAGGTCCCCAAACGGTGAAGCTTTCTTT. This encodes CASSPSRYRSPNGEAFF.